The 11 T cell receptor beta chains presented below share a single source sample, sequenced in a study of blood T cell repertoires in COVID-19. Generated by immunoSEQ multiplex PCR, the TCRdb table keeps only in-frame clones and is missing some. The sample records around 220,000 clones, 90% being singletons. What was sequenced was PBMCs or T cells enriched from blood (not recorded which). The receptors originated from a man aged 30 to 39 who had been exposed to COVID-19.

V and J are TRBV19 and TRBJ2-1; TRBD2 matches at 10 bases. Germline assignment: CDR1 LNHDA and CDR2 SQIVND (reference sequence). The V segment lost 5 bases and the J segment 8 bases; nucleotides outside the gene matches: 12. CDR3 size: 16 residues. CDR3 in amino acids: CASSLRTSGWGDEQFF. In DNA, the CDR3 is TGTGCCAGTAGTCTACGGACTAGCGGCTGGGGGGATGAGCAGTTCTTC. Full variable domain (missing parts from reference TRBV19 and TRBJ2-1): DGGITQSPKYLFRKEGQNVTLSCEQNLNHDAMYWYRQDPGQGLRLIYYSQIVNDFQKGDIAEGYSVSREKKESFPLTVTSAQKNPTAFYLCASSLRTSGWGDEQFFGPGTRLTVL.

The gene calls are TRBV9 and TRBJ2-2; no reliable D call. Trimming removed 4 bases from V and 5 bases from J, with 9 bases in between. This CDR3 has 13 amino acids. Germline V gives CDR1 SGDLS, CDR2 YYNGEE. The DNA of the CDR3 is TGTGCCAGCAGCCCTACCTTAACCGGGGAGCTGTTTTTT. This gives the protein CASSPTLTGELFF.

V and J are TRBV5-4 and TRBJ2-5; 11 nucleotides align to TRBD2. The CDR3 totals 14 residues. The junction had 2 bases not matched to a gene; V was cut back by 4 bases and J by 3 bases. Germline-derived CDR1 and CDR2 are SGHNT and YYREEE (reference sequence). CDR3 nucleotides: TGTGCCAGCAGCATAGCGGGGGGGAAAGAGACCCAGTACTTC. It specifies CASSIAGGKETQYF.

This clone has at least ten counts. The gene calls are TRBV9 and TRBJ2-1; D perhaps matches TRBD2 (5 bases). The ends were cut back, 3 bases at V and 1 base at J, with 11 bases in the middle. Looked up from germline, CDR1 is SGDLS and CDR2 is YYNGEE. The CDR3 is 15 amino acids. The CDR3 is CASSAPPGSYNEQFF. The CDR3 nucleotides read TGTGCCAGCAGCGCACCTCCGGGGTCCTACAATGAGCAGTTCTTC.

The chain joins TRBV2 to TRBJ2-7; D is possibly TRBD1 (5 bases). Trimming took 3 bases from V and 2 from J, leaving 23 bases between them. This CDR3 comprises 18 residues. The germline CDR1 and CDR2 sequences are SNHLY and FYNNEI. CDR3 sequence (DNA): TGTGCCAGCAGTGATGGAATTCGATTCAAACAGGAGACCTACGAGCAGTACTTC. Translated, it gives CASSDGIRFKQETYEQYF. The whole variable domain, filled in from reference TRBV2 and TRBJ2-7, reads EPEVTQTPSHQVTQMGQEVILRCVPISNHLYFYWYRQILGQKVEFLVSFYNNEISEKSEIFDDQFSVERPDGSNFTLKIRSTKLEDSAMYFCASSDGIRFKQETYEQYFGPGTRLTVT.

The rearrangement links TRBV29-1 to TRBJ2-7; 7 nucleotides agree with TRBD2. The CDR3 has 13 residues. J was trimmed by 3 bases and V by 4 bases; bases with no gene match: 6. In germline, CDR1 is SQVTM, CDR2 ANQGSEA. Here the CDR3 reads CSVGPGGLYEQYF. The CDR3, as DNA: TGCAGCGTTGGTCCGGGGGGACTCTACGAGCAGTACTTC.

The chain has TRBV4-3 and TRBJ1-2; no reliable D call. Germline CDR1 is LGHNA and CDR2 is YSLEER. Trimming stripped 3 bases from V and 5 bases from J, with 16 bases between. The CDR3 loop spans 15 amino acids. CDR3 in DNA: TGCGCCAGCAGCCATGCCGGTCCGGGGAAATATGGCTACACCTTC. Protein product: CASSHAGPGKYGYTF.

The rearrangement joins TRBV4-2 to TRBJ2-3, with 8 bases lining up with TRBD2. CDR3 size: 17 residues. Germline CDR1 reads LGHNA; CDR2 reads YNFKEQ. V shed 5 bases, J shed 6 bases, and the junction held 16 bases outside the gene matches. As DNA, the CDR3 is TGTGCCAGCAGCTCCCGGACCGGCGGGGGGTTACTGGATACGCAGTATTTT. Residues: CASSSRTGGGLLDTQYF.

V gene TRBV4-1 combines with J gene TRBJ2-7; D call uncertain. This CDR3 spans 16 amino acids. Germline lookup yields CDR1 MGHRA and CDR2 YSYEKL. V shed 1 base and J shed 0 bases, with 13 bases lying between them. The CDR3 DNA reads TGCGCCAGCAGCCAAGTTGCGGCAGAGAGCTCCTACGAGCAGTACTTC. This encodes CASSQVAAESSYEQYF.

This clone showed up many times. The gene calls are TRBV28 and TRBJ2-7; D uncertain. The V and J ends lost 5 bases and 5 bases respectively, with 13 bases between them. Germline V lookup: CDR1 MDHEN, CDR2 SYDVKM. CDR3 length equals 13 residues. CDR3 sequence (DNA): TGTGCCAGCAGTCTACCCGGCCGGGACGAGCAGTACTTC. Its protein is CASSLPGRDEQYF.

The J gene is TRBJ2-3, the V gene TRBV7-9; 8 nucleotides match TRBD2. CDR3 length: 18 residues. V gave up 6 bases and J gave up 2 bases; unmatched junction bases: 16. The germline V gene has CDR1 SEHNR and CDR2 FQNEAQ (reference sequence). CDR3 residues: CASSSNVGLAGLTDTQYF. CDR3 DNA sequence: TGTGCCAGCAGTTCAAACGTCGGGCTAGCGGGCCTCACAGATACGCAGTATTTT.